The 14 T cell receptor beta chains reported below all come from one sample, sequenced in a study of T-cell reconstitution after alpha-beta-depleted transplantation in children. Preparing the TCRbeta library involved the use of unique molecular identifiers. TCRdb redid the calling of the PCR reads with MiXCR, one entry per CDR3 protein. The data show about 350,000 distinct CDR3 sequences, roughly 13% seen once. The source material was PBMCs, sampled from the stem cell graft. The source of these receptors is a human donor who donated a stem cell graft to a child with Fanconi anemia.

This clonotype has more than one count but fewer than ten. This chain uses TRBV5-5 with TRBJ2-2; D remains ambiguous. Germline values: CDR1 SGHKS, CDR2 YYEKEE (reference sequence). V was pared by 1 base and J by 1 base, with 11 bases between. The CDR3 loop spans 16 amino acids. The CDR3 protein is CASSLQGSGNTGELFF. The CDR3 DNA follows: TGTGCCAGCAGCTTGCAAGGATCCGGGAACACCGGGGAGCTGTTTTTT.

CDR3 amino acids: CASSEGQGGELFF. In DNA form, the CDR3 reads TGTGCCAGCAGTGAGGGTCAGGGCGGGGAGCTGTTTTTT. This chain connects TRBV2 to TRBJ2-2; possible D gene TRBD1, 5 bases. V lost 3 bases to trimming and J lost 7 bases, with 9 bases between them. This CDR3 spans 13 amino acids. The germline V gene encodes CDR1 SNHLY and CDR2 FYNNEI.

This clonotype was picked up one time. The J gene is TRBJ2-7, the V gene TRBV4-1; possible D gene TRBD2, 6 bases. This CDR3 comprises 15 residues. Trimming left V 2 bases short and J 3 bases short, with 14 bases between. Germline V gene data show CDR1 as MGHRA and CDR2 as YSYEKL. As DNA, the CDR3 is TGCGCCAGCAGCCAACAGAGAGTCGGGAGCTACGAGCAGTACTTC. Its translation is CASSQQRVGSYEQYF.

This clonotype has at least ten counts. The CDR3 DNA reads as TGTGCCAGCAGCTTTCCAAACACAGATACGCAGTATTTT. Translation: CASSFPNTDTQYF. This chain links TRBV7-2 with TRBJ2-3; the D is unclear. This CDR3 is built from 13 residues. With 3 bases removed from V and 2 bases from J, the gap between germline ends came to 6 bases. CDR1 and CDR2 from the germline V gene are SGHTA and FQGNSA.

This clonotype was picked up a small number of times. This chain joins TRBV24-1 and TRBJ2-1; D might be TRBD1 (5 bases). The V and J ends lost 3 bases and 7 bases respectively, with 9 bases between them. Germline V gene lookup returns CDR1 KGHDR and CDR2 SFDVKD. The length of the CDR3 is 13 residues. CDR3 nucleotides: TGTGCCACCAGTGATCCGACAGTAAATGAGCAGTTCTTC. This codes for CATSDPTVNEQFF.

The J gene is TRBJ1-5, the V gene TRBV6-2 or TRBV6-3; 7 bases are a match to TRBD1. This CDR3 is 15 amino acids long. V shed 6 bases, J shed 5 bases, and the junction held 10 bases outside the gene matches. The germline gives CDR1 MNHEY, CDR2 SVGEGT. CDR3 loop: CASRPPTGRHQPQHF. CDR3 in DNA: TGTGCCAGCAGACCCCCGACAGGGAGGCATCAGCCCCAGCATTTT.

This clonotype was detected a few times. This chain joins TRBV5-1 and TRBJ1-1; D is ambiguous. Looked up from germline, CDR1 is SGHRS and CDR2 is YFSETQ. V was trimmed by 1 base and J by 2 bases, leaving 9 bases between them. This CDR3 is 14 amino acids long. In nucleotides, the CDR3 is TGCGCCAGCAGCTTGAATAACGGTAACACTGAAGCTTTCTTT. Protein product: CASSLNNGNTEAFF.

In this sample, this clonotype turned up many times. The chain is built from TRBV6-2 or TRBV6-3 and TRBJ1-2; no reliable D call. V was trimmed by 0 bases and J by 4 bases, leaving 15 bases between them. The CDR3 has 16 amino acids. Germline CDR1 and CDR2: MNHEY and SVGEGT. CDR3 DNA sequence: TGTGCCAGCAGTTACTCGATGACGATTCATACCTATGGCTACACCTTC. It is translated as CASSYSMTIHTYGYTF.

This clonotype has just a few counts. Sequence at one end of the junction differs from germline and may be a read error. The CDR3 DNA follows: TGTGCCAGCGGTTTGGGGGAGACCCAGTACTTC. This codes for CASGLGETQYF. The chain recombines TRBV12-3 or TRBV12-4 with TRBJ2-5; D ambiguous. The CDR3 covers 11 residues.

The CDR3 reads CASSPGGDPNYGYTF. CDR3 sequence (DNA): TGTGCCAGCTCACCGGGGGGCGATCCTAACTATGGCTACACCTTC. V gene TRBV18 combines with J gene TRBJ1-2, with D perhaps matching TRBD1 (6 bases). This CDR3 comprises 15 residues. V shed 3 bases and J shed 0 bases, with 11 bases lying between them. CDR1 is KGHSH and CDR2 is LQKENI in the germline V gene.

V and J are TRBV2 and TRBJ2-6; maybe TRBD1 (5 bases). Germline values: CDR1 SNHLY, CDR2 FYNNEI. Trimming took off 3 bases at V and 2 bases at J, with 8 bases between the two ends. The CDR3 is made up of 15 amino acids. The CDR3 DNA reads TGTGCCAGCAGTGATGGGGCAACTGGGGCCAACGTCCTGACTTTC. Its translation is CASSDGATGANVLTF.

This clonotype was detected ten times or more. The V and J genes are TRBV10-3 and TRBJ2-3; tentatively, D is TRBD2 (7 bases). Germline values: CDR1 ENHRY, CDR2 SYGVKD. Trimming cost V 0 bases and J 4 bases, with 14 bases left between them. This CDR3 contains 16 residues. This CDR3 is CAISESRGGSPDTQYF. CDR3 nucleotide sequence: TGTGCCATCAGTGAGTCGAGGGGGGGGAGCCCAGATACGCAGTATTTT.

This chain uses TRBV11-1 with TRBJ2-1; no reliable D call. The CDR3 totals 18 residues. Germline CDR1 and CDR2: SGHAT and FQDESV (reference sequence). The V gene lost 1 base and the J gene lost 2 bases, with 18 bases spanning the gap. CDR3 residues: CASSLVAGPETPYNEQFF. DNA of the CDR3: TGTGCCAGCAGCTTAGTAGCCGGTCCGGAAACCCCCTACAATGAGCAGTTCTTC.

This clonotype was observed a handful of times. CDR3 nucleotides: TGCAGTGCTAGGCGCGGGGAAGGAGGCGAAAAACTGTTTTTT. Residues: CSARRGEGGEKLFF. The chain couples TRBV20-1 to TRBJ1-4; D remains unclear. The V gene's germline CDR1 is DFQATT and CDR2 SNEGSKA (reference sequence). The CDR3 contains 14 residues. Trimming shortened V by 3 bases and J by 8 bases, and 16 bases separated the two germline ends.